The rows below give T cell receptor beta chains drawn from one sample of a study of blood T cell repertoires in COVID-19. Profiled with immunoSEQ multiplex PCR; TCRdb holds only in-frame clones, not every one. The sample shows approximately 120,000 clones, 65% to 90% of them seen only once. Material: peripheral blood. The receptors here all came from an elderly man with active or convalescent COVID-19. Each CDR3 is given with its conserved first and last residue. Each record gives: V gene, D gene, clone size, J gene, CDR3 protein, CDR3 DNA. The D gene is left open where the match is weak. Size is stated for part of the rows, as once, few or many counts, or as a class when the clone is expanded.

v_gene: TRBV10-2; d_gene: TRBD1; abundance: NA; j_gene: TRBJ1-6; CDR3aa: CASSEGTGGYNSPLHF; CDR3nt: TGCGCCAGCAGTGAGGGGACAGGGGGCTATAATTCACCCCTCCACTTT
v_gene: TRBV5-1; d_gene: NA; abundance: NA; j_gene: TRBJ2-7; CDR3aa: CASSLGDEQYF; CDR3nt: TGCGCCAGCAGCTTGGGCGACGAGCAGTACTTC
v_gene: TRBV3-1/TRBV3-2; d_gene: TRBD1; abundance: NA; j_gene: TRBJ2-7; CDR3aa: CASSLKAGTGSYEQYF; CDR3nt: TGTGCCAGCAGCCTAAAGGCCGGGACAGGTTCCTACGAGCAGTACTTC
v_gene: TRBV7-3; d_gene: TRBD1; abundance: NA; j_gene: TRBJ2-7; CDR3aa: CASSSGTGKYEQYF; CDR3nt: TGTGCCAGCAGCTCCGGGACAGGAAAATACGAGCAGTACTTC
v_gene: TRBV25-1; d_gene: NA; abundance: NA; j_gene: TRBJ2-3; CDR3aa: CASSARSVGTDTQYF; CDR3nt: TGTGCCAGCAGTGCCCGGAGTGTAGGAACAGATACGCAGTATTTT
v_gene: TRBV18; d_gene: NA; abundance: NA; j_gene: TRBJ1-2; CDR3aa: CASSPGGGGYTF; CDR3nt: TGTGCCAGCTCACCAGGGGGAGGTGGCTACACCTTC
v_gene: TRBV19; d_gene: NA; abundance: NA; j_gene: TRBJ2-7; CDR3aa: CASSIGRDYEQYF; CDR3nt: TGTGCCAGTAGTATCGGCAGGGATTACGAGCAGTACTTC
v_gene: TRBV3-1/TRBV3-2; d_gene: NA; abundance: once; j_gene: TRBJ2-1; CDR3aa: CASSRLSGEQFF; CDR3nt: TGTGCCAGCAGCCGACTGAGCGGGGAGCAGTTCTTC
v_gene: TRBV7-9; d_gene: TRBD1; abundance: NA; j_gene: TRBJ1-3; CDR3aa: CASSSTTTGAGNTIYF; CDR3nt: TGTGCCAGCAGCTCCACGACTACAGGGGCTGGAAACACCATATATTTT
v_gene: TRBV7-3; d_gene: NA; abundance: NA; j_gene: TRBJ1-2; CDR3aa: CASSLGAGLDYGYTF; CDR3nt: TGTGCCAGCAGCTTAGGCGCAGGGTTGGACTATGGCTACACCTTC
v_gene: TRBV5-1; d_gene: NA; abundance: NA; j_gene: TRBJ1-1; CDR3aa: CASSLGQRNTEAFF; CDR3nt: TGCGCCAGCAGCTTGGGACAGAGGAACACTGAAGCTTTCTTT
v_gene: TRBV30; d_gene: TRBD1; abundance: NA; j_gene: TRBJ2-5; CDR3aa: CAWSITQGGQGGMKTQYF; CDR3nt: TGTGCCTGGAGTATAACACAGGGGGGACAGGGAGGAATGAAGACCCAGTACTTC
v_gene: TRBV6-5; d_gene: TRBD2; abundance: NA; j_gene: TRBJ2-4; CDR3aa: CASSSTTGGKNIQYF; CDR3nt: TGTGCCAGCAGTTCCACCACGGGGGGTAAAAACATTCAGTACTTC
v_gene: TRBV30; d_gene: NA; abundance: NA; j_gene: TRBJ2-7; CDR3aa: CAWVKGFEQYF; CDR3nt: TGTGCCTGGGTGAAGGGGTTCGAGCAGTACTTC
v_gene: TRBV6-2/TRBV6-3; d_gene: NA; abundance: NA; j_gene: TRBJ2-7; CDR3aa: CASSYLGGQYF; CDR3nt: TGTGCCAGCAGTTATTTGGGAGGGCAGTACTTC
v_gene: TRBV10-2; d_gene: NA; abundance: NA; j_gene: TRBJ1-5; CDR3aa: CASSEQQGRNQPQHF; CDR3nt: TGCGCCAGCAGTGAGCAACAGGGAAGAAATCAGCCCCAGCATTTT
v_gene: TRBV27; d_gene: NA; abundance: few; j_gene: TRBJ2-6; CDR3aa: CASSLFSTPSVSGANVLTF; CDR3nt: TGTGCCAGCAGTTTATTTTCGACCCCTAGTGTCTCTGGGGCCAACGTCCTGACTTTC
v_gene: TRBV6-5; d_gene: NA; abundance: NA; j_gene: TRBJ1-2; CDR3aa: CASRSDGNYGYTF; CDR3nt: TGTGCCAGCAGATCCGACGGGAACTATGGCTACACCTTC
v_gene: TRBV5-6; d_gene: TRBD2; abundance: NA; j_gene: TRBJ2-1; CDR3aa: CASSLWWRGNNEQFF; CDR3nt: TGTGCCAGCAGCTTGTGGTGGCGGGGGAACAATGAGCAGTTCTTC
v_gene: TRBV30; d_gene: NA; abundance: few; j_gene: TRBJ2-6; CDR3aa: CAWSRGGANVLTF; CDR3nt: TGTGCCTGGAGCCGCGGTGGGGCCAACGTCCTGACTTTC
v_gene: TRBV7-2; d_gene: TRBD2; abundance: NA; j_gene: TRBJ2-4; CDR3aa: CASNLALLAGVRDIQYF; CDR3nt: TGTGCCAGCAACTTAGCGCTACTAGCGGGAGTTAGAGACATTCAGTACTTC
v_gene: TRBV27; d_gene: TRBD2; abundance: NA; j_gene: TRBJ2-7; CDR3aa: CASSSETSGVYEQYF; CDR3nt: TGTGCCAGCAGTTCGGAGACTAGCGGGGTGTACGAGCAGTACTTC
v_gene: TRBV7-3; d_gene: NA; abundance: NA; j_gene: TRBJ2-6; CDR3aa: CASSPLSGANVLTF; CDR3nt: TGTGCCAGCAGCCCTTTATCCGGGGCCAACGTCCTGACTTTC
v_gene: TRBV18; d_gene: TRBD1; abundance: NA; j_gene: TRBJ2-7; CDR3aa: CASSPTGTGEGEQYF; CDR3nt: TGTGCCAGCTCACCAACCGGGACAGGGGAGGGCGAGCAGTACTTC
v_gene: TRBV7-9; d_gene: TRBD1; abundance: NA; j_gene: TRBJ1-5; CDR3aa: CASSSDRGNQPQHF; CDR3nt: TGTGCCAGCAGCAGCGACAGGGGCAATCAGCCCCAGCATTTT
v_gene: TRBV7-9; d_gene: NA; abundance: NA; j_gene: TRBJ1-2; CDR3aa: CASSLPGSGYTF; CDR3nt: TGTGCCAGCAGCCTTCCAGGATCCGGCTACACCTTC